Following are 24 T cell receptor beta chains from one sample sequenced in a study of regulatory T cells in long-lasting Graves disease. In building TCR beta libraries, iRepertoire HTBI primers were used together with Arm-PCR of CDR3 regions. In TCRdb, the multiplex PCR reads were re-called with MiXCR into one record per CDR3 protein. The sample includes around 250,000 distinct CDR3 sequences, around 19% of them seen just once. Time point described: newly diagnosed GD, antithyroid drugs for less than 3 months. PBMCs provided the RNA from which the TCR library was made. These sequences were also reported in another study, on T cells in Graves' hyperthyroidism and ophthalmopathy.

This specimen was peripheral blood mononuclear cells (PBMCs), taken at new diagnosis, from a patient treated with antithyroid drugs. These receptors all stem from a woman under 40 with Graves disease.

This clonotype has only a few counts. This sequence joins TRBV19 and TRBJ1-4; D unresolved. The CDR3 covers 14 residues. Trimming took off 3 bases at V and 3 bases at J, with 8 bases between the two ends. The germline CDR1 and CDR2 sequences are LNHDA and SQIVND (reference sequence). Here the CDR3 DNA reads TGTGCCAGTAGTATTGATGGTGCTAATGAAAAACTGTTTTTT. Translated: CASSIDGANEKLFF.

The chain has TRBV27 and TRBJ2-1, with a possible D match to TRBD2 (6 bases). Trimming removed 3 bases at V and 0 bases at J, with 15 bases between. The CDR3 length is 17 residues. The germline gives CDR1 MNHEY, CDR2 SMNVEV (reference sequence). The DNA for the CDR3 is TGTGCCAGCAGTTTTTCGGGGGTCCAATTCTCCTACAATGAGCAGTTCTTC. This encodes CASSFSGVQFSYNEQFF.

This clonotype was found many times. J is TRBJ1-5 and V is TRBV7-9; TRBD1 matches 9 bases. Germline trimming cut 0 bases from V and 2 bases from J; bases unmatched to any gene: 11. Germline CDR1 reads SEHNR; CDR2 reads FQNEAQ (reference sequence). The CDR3 is 19 amino acids. The CDR3 region is CASSLALGQGYLGNQPQHF. The CDR3 bases are TGTGCCAGCAGCTTAGCTTTGGGACAGGGTTATTTGGGCAATCAGCCCCAGCATTTT.

The J gene is TRBJ2-4, the V gene TRBV6-2 or TRBV6-3; 7 nucleotides align to TRBD2. Germline assignment: CDR1 MNHEY and CDR2 SVGEGT. The V and J ends lost 4 bases and 8 bases, in that order; junction bases with no gene match: 14. The CDR3 covers 16 residues. Here the CDR3 reads CASSWKQSGTGDIQYF. CDR3 DNA sequence: TGTGCCAGCAGTTGGAAACAAAGCGGGACCGGAGACATTCAGTACTTC.

Ten or more counts support this clonotype. J is TRBJ1-6 and V is TRBV5-1; 7 bases are shared with TRBD1. The CDR3 has 18 amino acids. V gave up 1 base and J gave up 0 bases; unmatched junction bases: 7. The germline V gene has CDR1 SGHRS and CDR2 YFSETQ. The CDR3 is CASSLNWGQSSYNSPLHF. In DNA, the CDR3 is TGCGCCAGCAGCTTGAATTGGGGACAGAGCTCCTATAATTCACCCCTCCACTTT.

This clonotype was recorded many times. The gene calls are TRBV6-1 and TRBJ1-1; 11 nucleotides align to TRBD1. The CDR3 consists of 14 residues. V gave up 7 bases and J gave up 5 bases; unmatched junction bases: 6. The germline V gene has CDR1 MNHNS and CDR2 SASEGT. The CDR3 DNA sequence: TGTGCCAGCATCGGTTGGGACAGGGGGACTGAAGCTTTCTTT. As protein: CASIGWDRGTEAFF.

The sample holds many counts of this clonotype. The chain combines TRBV19 with TRBJ2-1; 9 bases are a match to TRBD2. Trimming removed 3 bases from V and 0 bases from J; junction bases left unmatched: 9. The CDR3 has 18 amino acids. Looked up from germline, CDR1 is LNHDA and CDR2 is SQIVND (reference sequence). CDR3 amino acids: CASSIVASGAISYNEQFF. The DNA for the CDR3 is TGTGCCAGTAGTATCGTGGCTAGCGGGGCAATCTCCTACAATGAGCAGTTCTTC.

The genes are TRBV7-9 and TRBJ2-7, with a weak D call TRBD2 (6 bases). This CDR3 is 14 amino acids long. With 3 bases removed from V and 7 bases from J, the gap between germline ends came to 16 bases. Germline CDR1 reads SEHNR; CDR2 reads FQNEAQ (reference sequence). This chain's CDR3 is CASSLGHGGIEQYF. The CDR3 DNA reads as TGTGCCAGCAGCTTGGGGCATGGGGGGATTGAGCAGTACTTC.

The V gene is TRBV3-1, the J gene TRBJ1-6, with 10 positions matching TRBD1. Trimming cost V 5 bases and J 11 bases; bases outside gene matches: 9. This CDR3 is 15 amino acids long. Germline values: CDR1 LGHDT, CDR2 YNNKEL (reference sequence). In DNA form, the CDR3 reads TGTGCCAGCAGCGTAGCGGGACAGGGGAGGCCACCCCTCCACTTT. This sequence encodes CASSVAGQGRPPLHF.

This clonotype was seen ten or more times. A single base separates this from a much larger clone, so it may be a read error. The chain employs TRBV6-1 and TRBJ1-1; D is undetermined. CDR3 length: 13 amino acids. Germline V gives CDR1 MNHNS, CDR2 SASEGT. The germline V and J ends were trimmed by 3 bases and 1 base, with 6 bases remaining between them. The CDR3 coding sequence is TGTGCCAGCAGTGAGTACAGGAACACTGAAGCTTTCTTT. Its protein is CASSEYRNTEAFF.

This clonotype was found many times. This rearrangement joins TRBV3-1 to TRBJ1-2, with D maybe TRBD1 (5 bases). Germline CDR1 reads LGHDT; CDR2 reads YNNKEL (reference sequence). The V and J ends lost 1 base and 2 bases respectively, with 11 bases between them. This CDR3 region has 15 residues. The CDR3: CASSQVSGGNYGYTF. CDR3 coding DNA: TGTGCCAGCAGCCAAGTATCGGGGGGAAACTATGGCTACACCTTC.

The genes are TRBV29-1 and TRBJ2-5, with D possibly being TRBD2 (6 bases). Germline CDR1 reads SQVTM; CDR2 reads ANQGSEA. With 4 bases removed from V and 3 bases from J, the gap between germline ends came to 12 bases. The CDR3 sequence is 13 residues long. CDR3 in amino acids: CSVGGSGEETQYF. In DNA, the CDR3 is TGCAGCGTTGGGGGGTCGGGGGAAGAGACCCAGTACTTC.

This clonotype was counted a few times. This rearrangement joins TRBV10-3 to TRBJ2-5; D possibly matches TRBD1 or TRBD2 (5 bases each). Trimming removed 6 bases from V and 2 bases from J, with 19 bases in between. The germline CDR1 and CDR2 sequences are ENHRY and SYGVKD. The CDR3 extends over 16 amino acids. The CDR3 loop is CAIRPGTGTPQETQYF. In nucleotides, the CDR3 is TGTGCCATCAGACCCGGGACCGGAACACCTCAAGAGACCCAGTACTTC.

This clonotype has ten or more counts. The CDR3, as DNA: TGTGCCAGCAGCGTAGGAATACAGACTCTCGCCTACGAGCAGTACTTC. It encodes CASSVGIQTLAYEQYF. The chain has TRBV9 and TRBJ2-7; D unresolved. Deletions cut 0 bases from V and 2 bases from J, with 15 bases between. The CDR3 is 16 residues long. Germline lookup yields CDR1 SGDLS and CDR2 YYNGEE.

This clonotype was detected many times. The chain joins TRBV4-1 to TRBJ1-5; TRBD1 matches at 9 bases. The trim removed 3 bases at V and 8 bases at J, leaving 2 bases unmatched. Germline-derived CDR1 and CDR2 are MGHRA and YSYEKL. The CDR3 loop spans 13 amino acids. CDR3 protein: CASSQTGGEPQHF. DNA of the CDR3: TGCGCCAGCAGCCAGACAGGGGGGGAGCCCCAGCATTTT.

At least ten counts were recorded for this clonotype. This sequence joins TRBV2 and TRBJ2-5; D remains ambiguous. CDR1 is SNHLY, CDR2 FYNNEI, per germline. Deletions cut 6 bases from V and 2 bases from J, with 19 bases between. The CDR3 spans 16 residues. CDR3 protein: CASRDLSPSRQETQYF. CDR3 coding DNA: TGTGCCAGCAGAGACCTTTCCCCTTCGCGACAAGAGACCCAGTACTTC.

The genes are TRBV27 and TRBJ1-2; 8 bases align to TRBD1. The germline CDR1 and CDR2 sequences are MNHEY and SMNVEV (reference sequence). The CDR3 totals 12 residues. With 8 bases clipped from V and 4 bases from J, the junction kept 3 bases outside the gene matches. The CDR3 loop is CASGTGTYGYTF. In DNA, the CDR3 is TGTGCCAGCGGGACAGGAACCTATGGCTACACCTTC.

This clonotype was recorded many times. The V gene is TRBV6-1, the J gene TRBJ2-1; TRBD2 matches at 10 bases. The trim removed 6 bases at V and 7 bases at J, leaving 15 bases unmatched. Per the germline V gene, CDR1 is MNHNS and CDR2 is SASEGT. The CDR3 is 17 amino acids. In DNA, the CDR3 is TGTGCCAGCAGCCCTAAACTCAAGCGGGGGGGCCATAATGAGCAGTTCTTC. Amino acid sequence: CASSPKLKRGGHNEQFF.

Note on this clonotype: Sequence at one end of the junction differs from germline and may be a read error. The CDR3 DNA reads as TGTGCCGGCTCACCCCTGACAGGTCACTCTGGAAACACCATATATTTT. Residues: CAGSPLTGHSGNTIYF. The chain combines TRBV18 with TRBJ1-3; perhaps TRBD1 as D (6 bases). Germline CDR1 is KGHSH and CDR2 is LQKENI. The CDR3 covers 16 residues.

The genes are TRBV7-6 and TRBJ2-3; D call uncertain. The germline V gene encodes CDR1 SGHVS and CDR2 FNYEAQ. The V end lost 5 bases, the J end lost 6 bases, and 18 bases lay between the germline ends. The CDR3 loop spans 15 amino acids. This chain's CDR3 is CASSIMNSLADTQYF. The CDR3 bases are TGTGCCAGCAGCATCATGAATTCCCTTGCGGATACGCAGTATTTT. Based on the CDR3 plus reference TRBV7-6 and TRBJ2-3, the full variable domain is GAGVSQSPRYKVTKRGQDVALRCDPISGHVSLYWYRQALGQGPEFLTYFNYEAQQDKSGLPNDRFSAERPEGSISTLTIQRTEQRDSAMYRCASSIMNSLADTQYFGPGTRLTVL.

The genes are TRBV6-4 and TRBJ2-3, with D uncertain. CDR3 length equals 13 residues. Per germline, CDR1 MRHNA and CDR2 SNTAGT. The V gene lost 1 base and the J gene lost 2 bases, with 4 bases spanning the gap. This chain's CDR3 is CASSDWDTDTQYF. CDR3 sequence (DNA): TGTGCCAGCAGTGACTGGGACACAGATACGCAGTATTTT.

Note on this clonotype: A single base separates this from a much larger clone, so it may be a read error. The CDR3: CASSVTSTGGLVLAGEAFF. The DNA for the CDR3 is TGTGCCAGCAGTGTAACCTCGACCGGGGGGCTGGTACTAGCTGGTGAAGCTTTCTTT. The gene calls are TRBV6-2 or TRBV6-3 and TRBJ1-1, with D possibly being TRBD1 (6 bases). The CDR3 is 19 amino acids. V was shortened by 5 bases and J by 7 bases, with 32 bases between the two germline ends. Germline lookup yields CDR1 MNHEY and CDR2 SVGEGT.

This clonotype came up many times. The chain recombines TRBV13 with TRBJ2-1; TRBD1 matches 10 bases. This CDR3 has 16 amino acids. Germline loops: CDR1 PRHDT, CDR2 FYEKMQ (reference sequence). J gave up 8 bases and V 3 bases, and 10 bases lay outside the gene matches. The CDR3 DNA is TGTGCCAGCAGCTTTCCGGGACAGGGGAGTTTTGATGAGCAGTTCTTC. This gives the protein CASSFPGQGSFDEQFF.

This clonotype has a count of ten or more. CDR3 sequence (DNA): TGCAGTGCTAGACCGGTCGGGAGGGGCCAGGAGACCCAGTACTTC. Translated: CSARPVGRGQETQYF. The chain has TRBV20-1 and TRBJ2-5; 8 bases agree with TRBD2. After removal of 2 bases from V and 5 bases from J, the junction contained 10 bases not matched to a gene. CDR3 length: 15 residues. The V gene's germline CDR1 is DFQATT and CDR2 SNEGSKA (reference sequence).